The entry below gives a single T cell receptor beta chain sequence along with its context. Its antigen specificity is not known. The sample holds no much larger clone one base away, and base qualities are not on file. Ends trimmed: V by 2 bases, J by 3 bases; bases unmatched to a gene: 2. From a lookup of the germline V gene, CDR1 and CDR2 are SGHTA and FQGTGA. From the cysteine through the phenylalanine, the CDR3 covers 14 amino acids. The only DNA kept is the CDR3, 42 bases in frame from the first base. The CDR3 regions of human TCRbeta chains were analyzed by immunosequencing. The paper's data handling went like this. TCRs in the repertoires were compared against a reference library of SARS-CoV-2-specific TCRs that had been generated with the MIRA antigen-specificity platform. Breadth was defined as the fraction of unique TCRs that were SARS-CoV-2-associated, and depth was defined as the fraction of total T cells that were SARS-CoV-2-associated. Using the MIRA data, each spike-specific TCR was mapped to the spike region that the TCR reacts to and placed in a CD4 or CD8 class. Log10-transformed breadth and depth values were compared by one-way ANOVA with Sidak's multiple comparisons tests. TCRdb limited this immuneACCESS table to in-frame rearrangements with V and J called. A share of clones is missing; checked studies link under half to unresolved V genes, and the rest is unexplained. V and J calls and clone size come straight from that table; D and trimming were deduced from the DNA. Within this sample are roughly 200,000 clones, with approximately 90% of them counted one time only. The ten largest clones take up under 4% of the sample.

The time point tag for this specimen amounts to: about 28 days (+/-7) after the second vaccine dose. AZD1222 recipients with second doses at about 4 weeks or about 12 weeks were pooled, because spike-specific TCR depth and breadth did not differ between schedules. Vaccinee samples were obtained from the UK trials COV001 and COV002, which included a single-blind randomized controlled phase 2/3 trial of AZD1222 (ChAdOx1 nCoV-19) in healthy adults. Trial participant PBMC samples were collected at day 0 and day 28 after the second dose for TCRbeta chain sequencing. This record comes from a study of T cell responses to AZD1222 COVID-19 vaccine (dated by TCRdb to the early 2020s). About the study as a whole: A total of 233 trial participants underwent TCR sequencing, of whom about 200 had received two doses of AZD1222 and around 25 had received two doses of the MenACWY control vaccine. Trial participants were enrolled by age into 18-55, 56-69 and 70-plus year subgroups, with about 150, 27 and 61 TCR-sequenced participants respectively.

The paper as a whole reports these results and caveats: The 56-69-year group was small, and its depth increase did not reach significance, likely because of low power. Most participants were white British and females outnumbered males, and the authors suggested that clonal diversity may have been underestimated. A significant rise in spike-specific TCR breadth and depth was observed after two AZD1222 doses relative to day 0 and relative to MenACWY recipients. Conclusions about previously exposed vaccinees are limited because only 5 or 6 AZD1222 recipients were SARS-CoV-2 seropositive at baseline. The whole spike protein was spanned by vaccine-associated CD4 TCRs, and dominant responses were seen in regions 160-218 and 743-854. Reportedly, close to half of the unique spike-specific TCRs recognized epitopes lying outside the regions that are mutated in the B.1.351 and B.1.1.7 variants. Because no day 14 peak-response samples were available, the repertoires could be characterized only after the peak T cell response.

The starting material was peripheral blood, obtained 28 days after the second AZD1222 dose. The chain uses TRBV7-3 and TRBJ2-3; TRBD2 agrees with 7 junctional bases. The receptor was derived from an adult who received the AZD1222 COVID-19 vaccine. The CDR3 region reads CASSLLGGTDTQYF. The nucleotide sequence reads TGTGCCAGCAGCTTATTGGGGGGGACAGATACGCAGTATTTT.